This TCR beta chain was identified during a study of neurological immune-mediated disorders (dated by TCRdb to between 2019 and 2020). A note on the overall study: Peripheral blood TCR-beta repertoires from patients with HTLV-I-associated myelopathy (HAM/TSP), patients with multiple sclerosis, and healthy controls were compared in the study using UMI-based sequencing. The cohort comprised 65 to 75 subjects: some 14 HAM/TSP patients, around 34 multiple sclerosis patients and 20 or so healthy controls. Alongside PBMC samples, the set of 80 to 130 TCR-beta libraries contained longitudinal samples, technical triplicates, and paired CD4+ and CD8+ T-cell subsets that had been sorted. Here is what the overall study found, with its caveats: TCR clonal expansion was highest in HAM/TSP patients and lowest in MS patients, with MS patients falling below even healthy controls. Across subjects, expanded clones never shared an identical CDR3 amino acid sequence, which suggests that the TCR-beta repertoires in every group were private.

cDNA synthesis used template-switch 5'RACE with a primer carrying a 10-nucleotide random unique molecular identifier tagging each TCR transcript. Each sequencing run produced over 180 million TCR-beta sequences covering 15-18 subjects. The RNeasy kit was used for extraction of total RNA. TCR-beta VDJ regions were amplified with primers for the TCR constant region and the 5'RACE anchor, using the KAPA Real-time Library Amplification kit. A first PCR added sample indexes and Illumina adaptors, after which a second PCR increased the library yield. After Ampure bead purification, the roughly 650 bp TCR product was size-selected on a 2% E-gel SizeSelection system. Before pooling, library quality was assessed on a Bioanalyzer, concentration was determined with Qubit, and library quantification was performed with the Kapa Library Quantification kit. An Illumina HiSeq 2500 sequenced the libraries paired-end 2 x 150 bp. To increase sequence diversity, roughly 24-32% phiX was spiked into each library pool. The published analysis was carried out like this. The UMI-based MiGEC pipeline processed quality-filtered reads and removed over 75% of raw TCR sequences during error correction. IMGT germline references were used for alignment of VDJ genes, and clonotypes were defined by a unique CDR3 amino acid sequence together with V-J genes. Clonal expansion, Shannon diversity and CDR3 relatedness (CalcPairwiseDistances, ClusterSamples) were evaluated with VDJtools, and phylogenetic trees were built with CLCbio workbench. Expanded clones were defined as having at least 8 unique UMIs, based on coefficient-of-variation modelling across technical triplicates. TCRdb handled the public reads itself, with Q25 trimming in fastp and clone calling in MiXCR, and kept productive beta chains. Rows are combined by CDR3 protein, so each entry shows the most common genes and DNA. The V and J calls were not made by the authors but by TCRdb's processing. In this sample the table shows about 50,000 distinct CDR3 sequences, 10% of which occur a single time. About 5.4% of the sample is held by the ten biggest clonotypes.

This clonotype was observed at least ten times. The target of this receptor is not known. No base quality values were provided; no much bigger clone lies one nucleotide off. Inclusive of the bounding cysteine and phenylalanine, the CDR3 is 15 residues long. Just the 45-base CDR3 DNA is kept, in frame starting at base 1. The V end gives up 2 bases and the J end 4 bases, leaving 4 bases in the junction not matched to a gene. CDR1 DFQATT and CDR2 SNEGSKA are derived from the germline V gene (reference sequence). For unsorted PBMC libraries, 2 million PBMCs were used after storage in RNAlater at -80 degrees C until RNA extraction. Peripheral blood was subjected to Ficoll-Hypaque density gradient centrifugation to isolate PBMCs, which were then cryopreserved in liquid nitrogen.

Input material: PBMCs. This receptor was obtained from a man between 65 and 85 years old with HTLV-1-associated myelopathy (HAM/TSP). The rearrangement combines TRBV20-1 with TRBJ2-2; 10 central nucleotides agree with TRBD2. The CDR3 region has the sequence CSARSVAGGTGELFF. The DNA reads TGCAGTGCTAGATCTGTAGCGGGAGGCACCGGGGAGCTGTTTTTT.